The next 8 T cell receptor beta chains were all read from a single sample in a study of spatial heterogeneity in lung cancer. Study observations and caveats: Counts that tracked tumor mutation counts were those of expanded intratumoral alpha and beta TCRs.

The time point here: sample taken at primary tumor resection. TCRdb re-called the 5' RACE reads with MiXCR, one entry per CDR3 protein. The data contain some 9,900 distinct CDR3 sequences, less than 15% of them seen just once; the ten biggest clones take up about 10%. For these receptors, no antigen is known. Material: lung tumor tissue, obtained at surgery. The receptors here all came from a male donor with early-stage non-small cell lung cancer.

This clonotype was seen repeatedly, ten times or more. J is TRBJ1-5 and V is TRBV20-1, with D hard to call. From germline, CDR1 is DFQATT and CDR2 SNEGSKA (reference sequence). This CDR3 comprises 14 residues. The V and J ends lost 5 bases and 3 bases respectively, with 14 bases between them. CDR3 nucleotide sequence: TGCAGTGCTCGAGGGCACGGGGACAATCAGCCCCAGCATTTT. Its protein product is CSARGHGDNQPQHF.

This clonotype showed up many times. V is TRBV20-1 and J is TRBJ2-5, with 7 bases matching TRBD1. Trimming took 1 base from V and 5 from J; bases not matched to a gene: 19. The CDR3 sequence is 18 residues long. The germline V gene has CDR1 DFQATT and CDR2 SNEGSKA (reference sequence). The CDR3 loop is CSARVLNNRQGSRETQYF. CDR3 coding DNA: TGCAGTGCTAGAGTCCTAAATAACCGACAGGGTTCACGGGAGACCCAGTACTTC.

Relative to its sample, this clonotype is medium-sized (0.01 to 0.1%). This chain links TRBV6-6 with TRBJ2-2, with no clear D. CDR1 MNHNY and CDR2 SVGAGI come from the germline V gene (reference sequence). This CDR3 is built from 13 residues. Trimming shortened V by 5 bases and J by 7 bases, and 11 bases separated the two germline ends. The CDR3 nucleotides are TGTGCCAGCAGTCCGCTTTTCGGCGGGGAGCTGTTTTTT. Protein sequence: CASSPLFGGELFF.

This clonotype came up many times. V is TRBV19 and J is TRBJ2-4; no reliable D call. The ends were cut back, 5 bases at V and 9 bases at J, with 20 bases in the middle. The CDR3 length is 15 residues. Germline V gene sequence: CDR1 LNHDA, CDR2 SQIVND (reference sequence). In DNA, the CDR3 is TGTGCCAGTAGTCCAGGTTTGGGTCTATTCGGCATTCAGTACTTC. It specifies CASSPGLGLFGIQYF.

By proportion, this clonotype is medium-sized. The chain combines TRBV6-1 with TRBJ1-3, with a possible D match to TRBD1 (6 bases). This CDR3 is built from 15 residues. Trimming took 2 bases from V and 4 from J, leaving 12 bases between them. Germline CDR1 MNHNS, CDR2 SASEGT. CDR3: CASSENPGAGNTIYF. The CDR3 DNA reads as TGTGCCAGCAGTGAAAATCCAGGGGCCGGAAACACCATATATTTT.

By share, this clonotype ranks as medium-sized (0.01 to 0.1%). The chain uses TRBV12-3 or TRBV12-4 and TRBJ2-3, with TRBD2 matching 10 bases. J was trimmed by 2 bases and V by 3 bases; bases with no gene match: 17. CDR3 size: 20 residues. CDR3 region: CASSFSMSSGSDPYTDTQYF. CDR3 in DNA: TGTGCCAGCAGTTTTTCTATGTCTAGCGGGAGCGATCCTTACACAGATACGCAGTATTTT.

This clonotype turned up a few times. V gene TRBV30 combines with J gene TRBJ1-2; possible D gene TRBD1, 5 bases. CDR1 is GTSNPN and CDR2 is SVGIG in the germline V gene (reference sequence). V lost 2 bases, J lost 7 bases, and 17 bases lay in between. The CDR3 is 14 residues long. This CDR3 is CAWSPYIGAIGYTF. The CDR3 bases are TGTGCCTGGAGTCCATACATAGGGGCTATTGGCTACACCTTC.

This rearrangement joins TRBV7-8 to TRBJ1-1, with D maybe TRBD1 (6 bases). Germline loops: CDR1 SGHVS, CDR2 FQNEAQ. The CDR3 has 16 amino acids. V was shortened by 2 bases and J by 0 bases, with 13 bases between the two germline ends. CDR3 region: CASSLYRGSMNTEAFF. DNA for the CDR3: TGTGCCAGCAGCTTATATAGGGGGAGCATGAACACTGAAGCTTTCTTT. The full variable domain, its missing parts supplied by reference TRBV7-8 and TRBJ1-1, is GAGVSQSPRYKVAKRGQDVALRCDPISGHVSLFWYQQALGQGPEFLTYFQNEAQLDKSGLPSDRFFAERPEGSVSTLKIQRTQQEDSAVYLCASSLYRGSMNTEAFFGQGTRLTVV.